This TCR beta chain was identified during a study of T cell responses to AZD1222 COVID-19 vaccine. Whole-study context: Timing groups of about 4 and about 12 weeks for second doses were pooled.

The CDR3 is 18 amino acids. Germline lookup yields CDR1 SGHTA and CDR2 FQGNSA. V was clipped by 2 bases and J by 0 bases; unmatched bases: 12. Findings and limits, study-wide: Seropositivity was recorded at baseline in only 5 or 6 AZD1222 recipients. Repertoire sampling occurred only after the peak T cell response. Donors were chiefly white British, with a greater number of females, and clonal diversity was perhaps underestimated.

Of note for this clone: Its antigen remains unidentified.

Method: immunoSEQ multiplex PCR; TCRdb's copy keeps in-frame clones and lacks some. The table shows around 100,000 clones, with 80% to 90% occurring only once. Sequences were derived from peripheral blood, sampled on day 0 of AZD1222 vaccination. This TCR derives from an adult in good health. The chain joins TRBV7-2 to TRBJ2-7; 8 nucleotides match TRBD2. The CDR3 sequence is CASSLTGVAGHYSYEQYF. As DNA, the CDR3 is TGTGCCAGCAGCTTAACTGGAGTAGCGGGACACTACTCCTACGAGCAGTACTTC.